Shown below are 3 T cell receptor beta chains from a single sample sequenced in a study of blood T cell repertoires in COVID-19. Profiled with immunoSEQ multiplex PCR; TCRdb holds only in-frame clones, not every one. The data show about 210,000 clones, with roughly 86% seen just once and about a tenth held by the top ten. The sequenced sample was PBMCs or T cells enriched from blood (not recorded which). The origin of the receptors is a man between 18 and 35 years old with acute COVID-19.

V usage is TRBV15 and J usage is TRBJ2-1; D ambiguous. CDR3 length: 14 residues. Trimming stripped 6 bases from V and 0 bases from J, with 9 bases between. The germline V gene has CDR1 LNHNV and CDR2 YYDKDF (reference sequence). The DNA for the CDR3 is TGTGCCACCAGAGGCGCTAGCTCCTACAATGAGCAGTTCTTC. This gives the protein CATRGASSYNEQFF.

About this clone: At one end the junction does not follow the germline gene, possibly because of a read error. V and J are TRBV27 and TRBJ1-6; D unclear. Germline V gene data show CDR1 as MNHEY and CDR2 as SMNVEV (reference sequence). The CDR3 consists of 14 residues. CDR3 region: CASSSGMYSSPLHF. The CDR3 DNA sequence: TGTGCCAGCAGTTCCGGGATGTATAGTTCACCCCTCCACTTT.

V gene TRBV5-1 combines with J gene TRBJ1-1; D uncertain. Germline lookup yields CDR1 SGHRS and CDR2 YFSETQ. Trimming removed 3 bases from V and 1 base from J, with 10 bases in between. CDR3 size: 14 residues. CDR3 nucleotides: TGCGCCAGCAGCTCGATCGGGTGGAACACTGAAGCTTTCTTT. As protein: CASSSIGWNTEAFF.